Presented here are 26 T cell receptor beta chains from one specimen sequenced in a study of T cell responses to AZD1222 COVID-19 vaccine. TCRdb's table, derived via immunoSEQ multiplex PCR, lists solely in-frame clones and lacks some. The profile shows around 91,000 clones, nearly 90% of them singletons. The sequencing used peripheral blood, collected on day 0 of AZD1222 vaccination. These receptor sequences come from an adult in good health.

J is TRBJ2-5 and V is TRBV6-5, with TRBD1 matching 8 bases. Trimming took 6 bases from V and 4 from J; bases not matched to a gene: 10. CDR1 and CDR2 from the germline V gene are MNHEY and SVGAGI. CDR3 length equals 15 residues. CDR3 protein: CASSSFDRGGETQYF. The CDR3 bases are TGTGCCAGCAGCTCCTTTGACAGGGGTGGAGAGACCCAGTACTTC.

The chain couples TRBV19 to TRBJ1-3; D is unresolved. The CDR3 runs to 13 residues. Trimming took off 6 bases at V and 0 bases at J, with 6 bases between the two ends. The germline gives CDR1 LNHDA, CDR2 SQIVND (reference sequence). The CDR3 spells CASSESSGNTIYF. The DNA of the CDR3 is TGTGCCAGTAGCGAATCCTCTGGAAACACCATATATTTT.

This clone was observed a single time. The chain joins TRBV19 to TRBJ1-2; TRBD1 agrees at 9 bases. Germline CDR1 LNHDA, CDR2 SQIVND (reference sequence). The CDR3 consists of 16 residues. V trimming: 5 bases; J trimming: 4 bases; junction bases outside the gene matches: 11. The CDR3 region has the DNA TGTGCCAGTAGTCGCGGGCATACAGGGGGCGGCTATGGCTACACCTTC. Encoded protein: CASSRGHTGGGYGYTF.

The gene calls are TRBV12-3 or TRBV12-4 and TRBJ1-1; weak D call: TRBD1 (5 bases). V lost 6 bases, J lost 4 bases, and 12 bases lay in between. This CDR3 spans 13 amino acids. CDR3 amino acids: CASRRDQGTEAFF. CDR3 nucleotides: TGTGCCAGCAGGCGGGACCAGGGCACTGAAGCTTTCTTT.

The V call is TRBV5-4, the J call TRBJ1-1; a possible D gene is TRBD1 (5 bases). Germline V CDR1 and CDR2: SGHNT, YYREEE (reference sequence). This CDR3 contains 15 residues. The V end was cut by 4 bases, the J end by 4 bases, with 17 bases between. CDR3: CASSPRRSGSTEAFF. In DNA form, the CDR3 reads TGTGCCAGCAGCCCAAGGCGGTCAGGGAGCACTGAAGCTTTCTTT.

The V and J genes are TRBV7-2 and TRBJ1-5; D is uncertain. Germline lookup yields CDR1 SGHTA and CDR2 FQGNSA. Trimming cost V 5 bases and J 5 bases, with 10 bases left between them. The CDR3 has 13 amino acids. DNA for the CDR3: TGTGCCAGCAGCCCCACGGCCGATCAGCCCCAGCATTTT. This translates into CASSPTADQPQHF.

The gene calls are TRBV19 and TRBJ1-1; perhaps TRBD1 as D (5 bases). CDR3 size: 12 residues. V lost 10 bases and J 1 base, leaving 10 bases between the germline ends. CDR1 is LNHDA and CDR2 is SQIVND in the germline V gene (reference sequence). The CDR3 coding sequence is TGTGCCACCCGGGACCGGAACACTGAAGCTTTCTTT. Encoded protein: CATRDRNTEAFF.

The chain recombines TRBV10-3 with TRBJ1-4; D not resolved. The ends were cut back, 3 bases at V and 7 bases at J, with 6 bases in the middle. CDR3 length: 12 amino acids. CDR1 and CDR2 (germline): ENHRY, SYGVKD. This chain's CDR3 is CAISDRSEKLFF. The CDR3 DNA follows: TGTGCCATCAGTGACAGAAGTGAAAAACTGTTTTTT.

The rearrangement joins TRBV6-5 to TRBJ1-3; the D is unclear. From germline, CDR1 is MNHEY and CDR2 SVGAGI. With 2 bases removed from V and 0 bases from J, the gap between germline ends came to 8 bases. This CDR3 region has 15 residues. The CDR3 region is CASSYDGHSGNTIYF. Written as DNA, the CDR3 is TGTGCCAGCAGTTACGACGGGCACTCTGGAAACACCATATATTTT.

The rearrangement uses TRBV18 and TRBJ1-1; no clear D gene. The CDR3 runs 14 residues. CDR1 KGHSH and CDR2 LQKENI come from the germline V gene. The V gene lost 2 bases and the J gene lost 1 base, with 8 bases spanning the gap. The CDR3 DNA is TGTGCCAGCTCACCAAGGCAGCAGAACACTGAAGCTTTCTTT. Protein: CASSPRQQNTEAFF.

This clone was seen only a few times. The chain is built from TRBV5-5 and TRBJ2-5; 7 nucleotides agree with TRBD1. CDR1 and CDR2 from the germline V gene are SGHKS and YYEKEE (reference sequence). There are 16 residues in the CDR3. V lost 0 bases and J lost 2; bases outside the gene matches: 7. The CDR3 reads CASSLVKGAAQETQYF. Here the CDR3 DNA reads TGTGCCAGCAGCTTGGTTAAGGGGGCGGCTCAAGAGACCCAGTACTTC. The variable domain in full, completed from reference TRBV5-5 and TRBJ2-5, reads DAGVTQSPTHLIKTRGQQVTLRCSPISGHKSVSWYQQVLGQGPQFIFQYYEKEERGRGNFPDRFSARQFPNYSSELNVNALLLGDSALYLCASSLVKGAAQETQYFGPGTRLLVL.

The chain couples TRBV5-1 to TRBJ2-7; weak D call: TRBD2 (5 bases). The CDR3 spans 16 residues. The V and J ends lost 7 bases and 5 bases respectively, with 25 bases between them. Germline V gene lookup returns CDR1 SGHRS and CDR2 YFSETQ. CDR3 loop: CASAGLPSPRRDEQYF. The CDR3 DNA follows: TGCGCCAGCGCTGGACTCCCGTCCCCCCGTCGGGACGAGCAGTACTTC.

The CDR3 is CASSLSLVGTGELFF. The DNA for the CDR3 is TGTGCCAGCAGCTTGAGTTTAGTGGGCACCGGGGAGCTGTTTTTT. The gene calls are TRBV5-5 and TRBJ2-2; no clear D. The germline V and J ends were trimmed by 1 base and 4 bases, with 11 bases remaining between them. The length of the CDR3 is 15 residues. Germline lookup yields CDR1 SGHKS and CDR2 YYEKEE (reference sequence).

The CDR3 nucleotides read TGTGCCAGCAGTGATTCCCCACAGGCTACCCAGGGAGGCTACACCTTC. It yields the protein CASSDSPQATQGGYTF. The V call is TRBV6-4, the J call TRBJ1-2; maybe TRBD1 (5 bases). Germline-derived CDR1 and CDR2 are MRHNA and SNTAGT. The CDR3 is made up of 16 amino acids. V gave up 3 bases and J gave up 8 bases, with 22 bases separating them.

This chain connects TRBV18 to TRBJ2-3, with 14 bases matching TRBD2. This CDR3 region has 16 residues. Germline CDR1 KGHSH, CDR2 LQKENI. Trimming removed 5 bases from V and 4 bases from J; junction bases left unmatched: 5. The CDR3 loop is CASSKGLAGVSDTQYF. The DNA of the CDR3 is TGTGCCAGCTCAAAGGGACTAGCGGGAGTGTCAGATACGCAGTATTTT.

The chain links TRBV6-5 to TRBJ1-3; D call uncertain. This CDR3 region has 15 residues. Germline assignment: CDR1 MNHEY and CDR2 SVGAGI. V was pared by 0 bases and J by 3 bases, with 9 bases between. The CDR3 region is CASSYSNRFGNTIYF. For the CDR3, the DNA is TGTGCCAGCAGTTACTCAAACAGATTTGGAAACACCATATATTTT.

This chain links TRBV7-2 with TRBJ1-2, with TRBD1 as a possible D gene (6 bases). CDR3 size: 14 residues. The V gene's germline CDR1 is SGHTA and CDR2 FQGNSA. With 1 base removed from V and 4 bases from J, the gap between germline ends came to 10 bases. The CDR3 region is CASSLGGRIYGYTF. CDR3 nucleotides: TGTGCCAGCAGCTTAGGGGGGCGGATCTATGGCTACACCTTC.

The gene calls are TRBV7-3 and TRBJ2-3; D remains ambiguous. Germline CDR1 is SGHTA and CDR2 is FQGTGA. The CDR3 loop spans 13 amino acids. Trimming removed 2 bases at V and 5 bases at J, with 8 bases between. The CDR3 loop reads CASSLYPKDTQYF. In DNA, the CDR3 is TGTGCCAGCAGCTTATATCCCAAAGATACGCAGTATTTT.

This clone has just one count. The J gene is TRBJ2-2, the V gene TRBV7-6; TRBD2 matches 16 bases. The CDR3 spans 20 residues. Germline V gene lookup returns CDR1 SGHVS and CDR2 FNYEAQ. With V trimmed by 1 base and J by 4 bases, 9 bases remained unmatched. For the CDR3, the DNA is TGTGCCAGCAGCTTAGTTCCGGGACTAGCGGGAGGGCCCTTCACCGGGGAGCTGTTTTTT. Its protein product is CASSLVPGLAGGPFTGELFF.

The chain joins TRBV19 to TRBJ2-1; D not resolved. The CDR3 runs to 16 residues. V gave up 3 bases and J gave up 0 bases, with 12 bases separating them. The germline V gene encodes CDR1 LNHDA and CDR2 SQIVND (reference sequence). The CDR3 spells CASSIPGRSSYNEQFF. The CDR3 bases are TGTGCCAGTAGTATCCCTGGACGGAGCTCCTACAATGAGCAGTTCTTC.

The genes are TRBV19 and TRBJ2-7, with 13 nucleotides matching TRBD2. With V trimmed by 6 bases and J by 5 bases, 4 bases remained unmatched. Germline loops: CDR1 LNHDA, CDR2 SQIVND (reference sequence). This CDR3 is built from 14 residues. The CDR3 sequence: CASSGLAGVNEQYF. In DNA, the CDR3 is TGTGCCAGTAGCGGACTAGCGGGAGTAAACGAGCAGTACTTC.

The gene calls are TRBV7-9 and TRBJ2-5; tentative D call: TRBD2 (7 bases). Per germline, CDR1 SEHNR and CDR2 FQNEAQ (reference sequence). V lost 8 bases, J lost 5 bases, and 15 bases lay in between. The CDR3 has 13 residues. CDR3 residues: CASGRGAGETQYF. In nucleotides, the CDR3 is TGTGCCAGCGGACGGGGGGCCGGGGAGACCCAGTACTTC.

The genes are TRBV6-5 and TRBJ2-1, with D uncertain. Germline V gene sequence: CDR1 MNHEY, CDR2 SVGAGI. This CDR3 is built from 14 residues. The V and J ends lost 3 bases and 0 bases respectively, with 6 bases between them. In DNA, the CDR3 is TGTGCCAGCAGTTATGACAACTCCTACAATGAGCAGTTCTTC. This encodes CASSYDNSYNEQFF.

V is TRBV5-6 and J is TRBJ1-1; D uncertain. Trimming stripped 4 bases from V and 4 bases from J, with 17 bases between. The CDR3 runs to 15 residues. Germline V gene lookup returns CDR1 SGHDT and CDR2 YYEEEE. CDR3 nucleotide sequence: TGTGCCAGCAGCCCGAGCTGGTTTTTAGCCACTGAAGCTTTCTTT. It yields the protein CASSPSWFLATEAFF.

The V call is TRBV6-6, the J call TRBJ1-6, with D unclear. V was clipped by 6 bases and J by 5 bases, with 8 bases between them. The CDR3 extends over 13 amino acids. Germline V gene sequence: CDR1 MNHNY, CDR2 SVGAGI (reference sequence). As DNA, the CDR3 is TGTGCCAGCAGCCGAGACGATAATTCACCCCTCCACTTT. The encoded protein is CASSRDDNSPLHF.

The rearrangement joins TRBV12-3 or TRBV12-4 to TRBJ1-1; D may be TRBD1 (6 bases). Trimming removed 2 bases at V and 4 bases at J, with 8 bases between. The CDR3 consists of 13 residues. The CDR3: CASSLNRVTEAFF. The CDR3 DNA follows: TGTGCCAGCAGTTTAAACAGGGTCACTGAAGCTTTCTTT.